A single sample is the source of the 13 T cell receptor beta chains below, sequenced in a study of T cell repertoires in cytomegalovirus infection. TCRdb recomputed calls from the reads with MiXCR, one row per CDR3 protein. Seen here are tens of thousands of distinct CDR3 sequences, around 49% observed once, and the top ten hold more than 80%. The antigens for these receptors are not known. Sequencing used CD8+ T cells from cultured PBMCs, obtained from culture after CMV antigen stimulation. The source is a human donor in good health (CMV status not recorded). Some clones in this sample may be carry-over from other donors' samples.

This clonotype was observed a handful of times. The J gene is TRBJ2-2, the V gene TRBV6-1; D gene uncertain. This CDR3 spans 12 amino acids. Germline V lookup: CDR1 MNHNS, CDR2 SASEGT. With 9 bases removed from V and 6 bases from J, the gap between germline ends came to 11 bases. CDR3 region: CASGNPPGELFF. The CDR3 region has the DNA TGTGCCAGTGGGAATCCCCCCGGGGAGCTGTTTTTT.

The chain is built from TRBV12-3 or TRBV12-4 and TRBJ2-1, with TRBD2 identical over 8 bases. The CDR3 runs 16 residues. V dropped 3 bases and J dropped 8; count of bases not matched to a gene: 12. CDR3: CASSLVTGGPGDEQFF. The CDR3 nucleotides are TGTGCCAGCAGTTTGGTTACGGGAGGGCCGGGGGATGAGCAGTTCTTC.

The rearrangement uses TRBV11-2 and TRBJ2-6; the D gene is possibly TRBD2 (5 bases). V lost 1 base and J lost 1, with 14 bases in between. The CDR3 loop spans 18 amino acids. Germline CDR1 SGHAT, CDR2 FQNNGV. The CDR3 coding sequence is TGTGCCAGCAGCTTAGTTCTAGCCCCTAAGTCTGGGGCCAACGTCCTGACTTTC. It specifies CASSLVLAPKSGANVLTF. Filled out from reference TRBV11-2 and TRBJ2-6, the complete variable domain reads EAGVAQSPRYKIIEKRQSVAFWCNPISGHATLYWYQQILGQGPKLLIQFQNNGVVDDSQLPKDRFSAERLKGVDSTLKIQPAKLEDSAVYLCASSLVLAPKSGANVLTFGAGSRLTVL.

The chain couples TRBV14 to TRBJ2-5; D unresolved. CDR1 is SGHDN and CDR2 is FVKESK in the germline V gene. The CDR3 runs to 18 residues. V shed 1 base and J shed 0 bases, with 18 bases lying between them. The CDR3 bases are TGTGCCAGCAGCCAAGGGGGTAAGGTCCGCCGGTACCAAGAGACCCAGTACTTC. Amino acids: CASSQGGKVRRYQETQYF. The complete variable domain, with remaining parts taken from reference TRBV14 and TRBJ2-5, reads EAGVTQFPSHSVIEKGQTVTLRCDPISGHDNLYWYRRVMGKEIKFLLHFVKESKQDESGMPNNRFLAERTGGTYSTLKVQPAELEDSGVYFCASSQGGKVRRYQETQYFGPGTRLLVL.

This chain joins TRBV12-3 or TRBV12-4 and TRBJ2-7, with D unresolved. Deletions cut 1 base from V and 1 base from J, with 8 bases between. The CDR3 spans 14 residues. The CDR3 loop reads CASSLGIDSYEQYF. As DNA, the CDR3 is TGTGCCAGCAGTTTAGGGATAGATTCCTACGAGCAGTACTTC.

This clonotype was counted only a few times. This sequence joins TRBV28 and TRBJ2-2; D call uncertain. The germline gives CDR1 MDHEN, CDR2 SYDVKM. V was pared by 2 bases and J by 4 bases, with 17 bases between. The CDR3 is 17 amino acids. The CDR3 nucleotides read TGTGCCAGCAGTTTACTATTCCTCCCCGACCTCACCGGGGAGCTGTTTTTT. It yields the protein CASSLLFLPDLTGELFF.

J is TRBJ2-7 and V is TRBV7-9, with D hard to call. The germline CDR1 and CDR2 sequences are SEHNR and FQNEAQ (reference sequence). The CDR3 has 16 residues. V lost 2 bases to trimming and J lost 0 bases, with 14 bases between them. The CDR3 region is CASSLFPDGSSYEQYF. In DNA, the CDR3 is TGTGCCAGCAGCTTATTCCCGGACGGGTCCTCCTACGAGCAGTACTTC.

V is TRBV24-1 and J is TRBJ2-3; D is perhaps TRBD1 (6 bases). V gave up 4 bases and J gave up 3 bases, with 10 bases separating them. Germline lookup yields CDR1 KGHDR and CDR2 SFDVKD. The CDR3 consists of 14 residues. CDR3 sequence: CATSDRGRTDTQYF. CDR3 sequence (DNA): TGTGCCACCAGTGACAGGGGTCGGACAGATACGCAGTATTTT.

This chain uses TRBV10-3 with TRBJ2-3; TRBD1 or TRBD2 may be the D gene (5 bases each). CDR1 ENHRY and CDR2 SYGVKD come from the germline V gene. Trimming removed 7 bases at V and 0 bases at J, with 14 bases between. The CDR3 sequence is 15 residues long. The CDR3 sequence is CAITSEWGSTDTQYF. The CDR3 coding sequence is TGTGCCATCACCTCGGAGTGGGGGAGCACAGATACGCAGTATTTT.

The chain has TRBV7-9 and TRBJ2-4; D gene ambiguous. Between the trimmed V and J ends, which lost 1 base and 0 bases, there was a span of 7 bases. The length of the CDR3 is 15 residues. Germline CDR1 reads SEHNR; CDR2 reads FQNEAQ (reference sequence). In DNA form, the CDR3 reads TGTGCCAGCAGCTTAGTTTCCGGAGCCAAAAACATTCAGTACTTC. Protein product: CASSLVSGAKNIQYF. The full variable domain, its missing parts supplied by reference TRBV7-9 and TRBJ2-4, is DTGVSQNPRHKITKRGQNVTFRCDPISEHNRLYWYRQTLGQGPEFLTYFQNEAQLEKSRLLSDRFSAERPKGSFSTLEIQRTEQGDSAMYLCASSLVSGAKNIQYFGAGTRLSVL.

A note on this clonotype: At one end the junction does not follow the germline gene, possibly because of a read error. CDR3 coding DNA: TGTGCCAGCAGCCCGACTAGCGGGGGGCACAATGAGCATTTCTTC. It translates to CASSPTSGGHNEHFF. The V gene is TRBV7-3, the J gene TRBJ2-1; 13 bases match TRBD2. The CDR3 is 15 residues long. The germline gives CDR1 SGHTA, CDR2 FQGTGA.

This sequence joins TRBV9 and TRBJ1-3; D gene unclear. The V gene lost 0 bases and the J gene lost 0 bases, with 16 bases spanning the gap. The CDR3 totals 18 residues. Germline CDR1 reads SGDLS; CDR2 reads YYNGEE. The CDR3 sequence: CASSVGVYIWDSGNTIYF. CDR3 in DNA: TGTGCCAGCAGCGTAGGAGTCTATATCTGGGACTCTGGAAACACCATATATTTT.

The V and J genes are TRBV27 and TRBJ2-2; D possibly uses TRBD1 or TRBD2 (6 bases each). Germline assignment: CDR1 MNHEY and CDR2 SMNVEV (reference sequence). The CDR3 runs to 15 residues. V was pared by 6 bases and J by 7 bases, with 18 bases between. This CDR3 is CASRPFGGGIGELFF. The CDR3 DNA sequence: TGTGCCAGCAGACCCTTCGGGGGCGGGATCGGGGAGCTGTTTTTT.